A single sample is the source of the 4 T cell receptor beta chains below, sequenced in a study of molecular identifiers for immune sequencing clone quantification. TCRdb reanalysed the PCR reads using MiXCR and keeps one entry per CDR3 protein. The sample lists 85,000 to 100,000 distinct CDR3 sequences; approximately 22% were seen once. The sequenced sample was naive CD8+ T cells from blood, with Jurkat cell RNA spiked in. Sample subset: FACS-sorted CD8+CD4-CCR7+CD45RA+ naive T cells. The receptors were gathered from a human donor in good health. Some libraries in this study had Jurkat cell RNA spiked in.

J is TRBJ1-2 and V is TRBV25-1; D remains ambiguous. Trimming cost V 5 bases and J 0 bases, with 10 bases left between them. Germline CDR1 reads MGHDK; CDR2 reads SYGVNS. CDR3 length equals 14 residues. For the CDR3, the DNA is TGTGCCAGCAGTCCCATGCTCTCTAACTATGGCTACACCTTC. Translation gives CASSPMLSNYGYTF.

This clonotype has ten or more counts. The gene calls are TRBV29-1 and TRBJ2-7, with D hard to call. CDR1 and CDR2 (germline): SQVTM, ANQGSEA. V was shortened by 4 bases and J by 3 bases, with 10 bases between the two germline ends. The CDR3 spans 12 residues. In DNA form, the CDR3 reads TGCAGCGTTGGGAACACCCACTACGAGCAGTACTTC. It specifies CSVGNTHYEQYF.

Turning to this clonotype: Given a much more abundant clone one base away, this may be a read error. V is TRBV5-1 and J is TRBJ2-7; TRBD1 matches at 8 bases. Germline V lookup: CDR1 SGHRS, CDR2 YFSETQ. CDR3 length: 13 amino acids. CDR3 DNA sequence: TGCGCCAGCAGCTTACAGGGGGTCTACGAGCAGCACTTC. Translation gives CASSLQGVYEQHF.

There are many counts of this clonotype. One end of the junction fails to match germline, which may point to a read error. The chain recombines TRBV7-9 with TRBJ2-7, with TRBD2 identical over 11 bases. This CDR3 contains 13 residues. Germline CDR1 SEHNR, CDR2 FQNEAQ (reference sequence). The CDR3 bases are TGCGGGACTAGCGGTCTCAGGCCCTACGAGCAGTACTTC. It codes for CGTSGLRPYEQYF.